Sequencing of this T cell receptor beta chain was carried out in a study of T cell responses to AZD1222 COVID-19 vaccine. Points on this clone: The antigen remains unidentified.

Findings and caveats of the study: Females made up more of the donors, who were largely white British, and clonal diversity may have come out too low. In the spike-specific TCR repertoire, nearly half reportedly target unmutated variant regions.

Second doses were pooled across both intervals (about 4 or about 12 weeks). Germline values: CDR1 SGHAT, CDR2 FQNNGV. The CDR3 runs to 15 residues. The germline V and J ends were trimmed by 1 base and 1 base, with 10 bases remaining between them. Method: immunoSEQ multiplex PCR; TCRdb's copy keeps in-frame clones and lacks some. The table shows 150,000 to 200,000 clones, with about 89% occurring only once. This chain joins TRBV11-2 and TRBJ1-1; D is undetermined. This clonotype originated in an adult who received the AZD1222 COVID-19 vaccine. The starting material was peripheral blood, obtained 28 days after the second AZD1222 dose. The CDR3 reads CASSLAQGGNTEAFF. CDR3 bases: TGTGCCAGCAGCTTAGCCCAAGGAGGGAACACTGAAGCTTTCTTT. Complete variable domain (other parts from reference TRBV11-2 and TRBJ1-1): EAGVAQSPRYKIIEKRQSVAFWCNPISGHATLYWYQQILGQGPKLLIQFQNNGVVDDSQLPKDRFSAERLKGVDSTLKIQPAKLEDSAVYLCASSLAQGGNTEAFFGQGTRLTVV.